This is a list of T cell receptor beta chains from one sample in a study of molecular identifiers for immune sequencing clone quantification. Via MiXCR, TCRdb re-called the PCR reads, giving one row per CDR3 protein. Of 400,000 to 600,000 distinct CDR3 sequences in the sample, over 20% were seen once. The sequencing sample was made of naive CD8+ T cells from blood, with Jurkat cell RNA spiked in. These receptors came from a human donor in good health. Some libraries in this study had Jurkat cell RNA spiked in. The CDR3 runs from the conserved cysteine through the conserved F or W. D genes are given only for firm matches. The listing skips clone size in some rows; elsewhere it reads once, few, many or a size class.

J gene	CDR3 length	clone size	D gene	V gene	CDR3 protein	CDR3 DNA
TRBJ1-5	15	few	-	TRBV9	CASSVGGLANQPQHF	TGTGCCAGCAGCGTAGGGGGCTTGGCCAATCAGCCCCAGCATTTT
TRBJ2-5	17	many	TRBD2	TRBV7-8	CASSPFSGTSGQETQYF	TGTGCCAGCAGCCCGTTTTCCGGGACTAGCGGCCAAGAGACCCAGTACTTC
TRBJ2-7	11	-	-	TRBV6-6	CASSHGQGGYF	TGTGCCAGCAGCCACGGACAAGGAGGGTACTTC
TRBJ2-3	16	once	TRBD2	TRBV29-1	CGVEPLGGGVTDTQYF	TGCGGCGTTGAACCACTCGGGGGGGGTGTCACAGATACGCAGTATTTT
TRBJ2-5	15	many	TRBD1	TRBV29-1	CSVFPQTGVHETQYF	TGCAGCGTTTTCCCCCAAACAGGGGTTCACGAGACCCAGTACTTC
TRBJ2-3	14	-	-	TRBV5-1	CASGLERRGDTQYF	TGCGCCAGCGGCTTGGAGCGTCGGGGAGATACGCAGTATTTT
TRBJ2-1	16	few	-	TRBV28	CASSPRALTTYNEQFF	TGTGCCAGCAGCCCTAGGGCCCTCACCACCTACAATGAGCAGTTCTTC
TRBJ2-3	11	many	-	TRBV4-1	CASSPGNTQYF	TGCGCCAGCAGCCCAGGCAATACGCAGTATTTT
TRBJ1-4	19	-	TRBD1	TRBV27	CASSFSGRGPETTNEKLFF	TGTGCCAGCAGTTTTTCCGGCAGGGGGCCCGAAACAACTAATGAAAAACTGTTTTTT
TRBJ2-7	14	few	-	TRBV28	CASSLSPGIYEQYF	TGTGCCAGCAGTTTATCCCCAGGGATCTACGAGCAGTACTTC
TRBJ1-1	14	many	-	TRBV4-3	CASSQADSKTEAFF	TGCGCCAGCAGCCAGGCGGACAGCAAAACTGAAGCTTTCTTT
TRBJ2-7	14	-	-	TRBV6-2/TRBV6-3	CASSPRGARDEQYF	TGTGCCAGCAGTCCACGGGGGGCCCGGGACGAGCAGTACTTC
TRBJ2-3	14	many	-	TRBV29-1	CSVGPGGETDTQYF	TGCAGCGTAGGCCCTGGCGGAGAGACAGATACGCAGTATTTT
TRBJ2-5	14	-	-	TRBV7-2	CASSSNRDQETQYF	TGTGCCAGCAGCTCAAACAGGGATCAAGAGACCCAGTACTTC
TRBJ2-7	16	few	TRBD1	TRBV20-1	CSARGWGTGEGYEQYF	TGCAGTGCTAGAGGGTGGGGGACAGGGGAAGGGTACGAGCAGTACTTC
TRBJ1-5	14	many	-	TRBV6-2/TRBV6-3	CASSYSWGDQPQHF	TGTGCCAGCAGTTACTCGTGGGGGGATCAGCCCCAGCATTTT
TRBJ2-7	14	-	-	TRBV4-3	CASSQEWQVYEQYF	TGCGCCAGCAGCCAAGAGTGGCAGGTATACGAGCAGTACTTC
TRBJ2-7	17	-	-	TRBV19	CASSIGLPTGPSYEQYF	TGTGCCAGTAGTATCGGACTACCCACCGGGCCATCCTACGAGCAGTACTTC
TRBJ2-3	13	many	-	TRBV29-1	CSSPAPAGTTQYF	TGCAGCTCGCCAGCTCCCGCCGGGACTACGCAGTATTTT
TRBJ2-6	15	-	TRBD1	TRBV24-1	CATSEQGAGANVLTF	TGTGCCACCAGTGAACAGGGGGCTGGGGCCAACGTCCTGACTTTC
TRBJ2-7	13	many	TRBD1	TRBV19	CATEGQVASEQYF	TGTGCCACCGAGGGACAGGTCGCCTCCGAGCAGTACTTC
TRBJ2-3	15	many	TRBD2	TRBV27	CASSTIAGAPDTQYF	TGTGCCAGCAGTACCATAGCGGGGGCCCCAGATACGCAGTATTTT
TRBJ1-3	18	many	-	TRBV4-3	CASSQDWAAISSGNTIYF	TGCGCCAGCAGCCAAGATTGGGCAGCGATCAGCTCTGGAAACACCATATATTTT
TRBJ2-7	12	many	TRBD2	TRBV28	CASRGEGYEQYF	TGTGCCAGCAGGGGGGAGGGCTACGAGCAGTACTTC
TRBJ2-1	16	many	TRBD2	TRBV24-1	CATSDFRTSPYNEQFF	TGTGCCACCAGTGATTTCAGGACTAGTCCCTACAATGAGCAGTTCTTC
TRBJ1-4	15	few	-	TRBV12-1	CASKANGATNEKLFF	TGTGCCAGCAAAGCCAACGGGGCAACTAATGAAAAACTGTTTTTT
TRBJ2-7	14	many	TRBD2	TRBV6-2/TRBV6-3	CASSSGTSGYEQYF	TGTGCCAGCAGTTCCGGGACTAGCGGCTACGAGCAGTACTTC
TRBJ2-7	15	few	-	TRBV6-2/TRBV6-3	CASSYGAGGAYEQYF	TGTGCCAGCAGTTACGGGGCAGGGGGGGCCTACGAGCAGTACTTC
TRBJ2-5	12	many	-	TRBV7-9	CASSPFEETQYF	TGTGCCAGCAGCCCCTTCGAAGAGACCCAGTACTTC
TRBJ1-1	12	many	-	TRBV6-2/TRBV6-3	CASSYVNTEAFF	TGTGCCAGCAGTTACGTGAACACTGAAGCTTTCTTT
TRBJ2-7	16	-	-	TRBV15	CATSSAGQSSSYEQYF	TGTGCCACCAGCAGTGCAGGACAGAGCAGCTCCTACGAGCAGTACTTC
TRBJ1-3	16	many	-	TRBV5-1	CASSLEMGASGNTIYF	TGCGCCAGCAGCTTGGAAATGGGGGCCTCTGGAAACACCATATATTTT
TRBJ1-1	15	few	-	TRBV6-5	CASSGLRGERVEAFF	TGTGCCAGCAGTGGCCTTCGAGGCGAGAGGGTTGAAGCTTTCTTT
TRBJ1-3	15	few	TRBD1	TRBV14	CASSRQKTGRNTIYF	TGTGCCAGCAGCCGCCAAAAGACAGGGCGAAACACCATATATTTT
TRBJ1-5	15	many	-	TRBV5-6	CASSFGAGAIQPQHF	TGTGCCAGCAGCTTTGGGGCAGGGGCGATTCAGCCCCAGCATTTT
TRBJ2-1	17	few	-	TRBV12-3/TRBV12-4	CASSSPEGLRKNNEQFF	TGTGCCAGCAGTTCGCCTGAAGGGCTTAGAAAGAACAATGAGCAGTTCTTC
TRBJ2-7	11	-	-	TRBV7-9	CASRATYEQYF	TGTGCCAGCCGCGCTACCTACGAGCAGTACTTC
TRBJ2-2	12	-	-	TRBV12-3/TRBV12-4	CASSSTTGELFF	TGTGCCAGCAGTTCCACCACCGGGGAGCTGTTTTTT
TRBJ2-1	17	-	TRBD2	TRBV5-6	CASSFMTSGNQYNEQFF	TGTGCCAGCAGCTTTATGACTAGCGGTAACCAGTACAATGAGCAGTTCTTC
TRBJ2-7	15	-	TRBD1	TRBV6-5	CASSESGTASYEQYF	TGTGCCAGCAGTGAATCCGGGACAGCCTCCTACGAGCAGTACTTC
TRBJ2-1	15	-	-	TRBV7-9	CASSHSVGVYNEQFF	TGTGCCAGCAGCCACTCGGTTGGAGTCTACAATGAGCAGTTCTTC
TRBJ2-5	12	-	-	TRBV11-2	CASSLPSETQHF	TGTGCCAGCAGCTTACCCTCAGAGACCCAGCACTTC